Below, 11 T cell receptor beta chains from the same sample are listed, as sequenced in a study of shared clonotypes between healthy human individuals (dated by TCRdb to 2020 to 2022). Libraries were prepared through the immunoSEQ multiplex PCR assay. The table comes from immuneACCESS by way of TCRdb, which keeps in-frame sequences with V and J called. Part of the clones is missing from these tables; in studies checked, under half for an unresolved V gene and the rest for unknown reasons. The sample table contains about 2.4 million clones; only one count was recorded for 90% to 95% of them. Around 0.4% of the sample belongs to the ten largest clones. Source material: naive CD4+ T cells from PBMCs. The cell subset or site tag for this specimen amounts to: CD45RA+ positively selected. These receptors came from a young man in good health. Some clones in this sample may be carry-over from other donors' samples.

The V call is TRBV29-1, the J call TRBJ2-1; TRBD1 might be the D (7 bases). The CDR3 covers 11 residues. Trimming took off 4 bases at V and 9 bases at J, with 10 bases between the two ends. CDR1 and CDR2 (germline): SQVTM, ANQGSEA. The CDR3 DNA is TGCAGCGTTGGACAGGGAGGTGAGCAGTTCTTC. It yields the protein CSVGQGGEQFF.

The chain carries TRBV7-9 and TRBJ1-4, with 8 nucleotides matching TRBD1. This CDR3 region has 18 residues. V shed 4 bases and J 2 bases; nucleotides not matched to a gene: 12. Germline CDR1 is SEHNR and CDR2 is FQNEAQ (reference sequence). Here the CDR3 reads CASSWRQGLFPTNEKLFF. Here the CDR3 DNA reads TGTGCCAGCAGCTGGAGACAGGGGTTATTTCCGACTAATGAAAAACTGTTTTTT.

Concerning this clone: Distinct nucleotide sequences in the sample also encode this CDR3. This chain connects TRBV18 to TRBJ2-5, with TRBD1 matching 11 bases. J gave up 4 bases and V 1 base, and 2 bases lay outside the gene matches. The CDR3 has 15 residues. Germline-derived CDR1 and CDR2 are KGHSH and LQKENI. The CDR3 DNA is TGTGCCAGCTCACCACGGACAGGGGGCCTAGAGACCCAGTACTTC. It yields the protein CASSPRTGGLETQYF.

V and J are TRBV5-4 and TRBJ2-2, with 7 bases identical to TRBD1. Germline V gene sequence: CDR1 SGHNT, CDR2 YYREEE (reference sequence). V lost 3 bases, J lost 4 bases, and 9 bases stayed unmatched. The CDR3 consists of 16 residues. CDR3 protein: CASSYEHRGGTGELFF. In nucleotides, the CDR3 is TGTGCCAGCAGCTATGAGCACAGGGGTGGCACCGGGGAGCTGTTTTTT.

This clone has just one count. This chain joins TRBV28 and TRBJ1-2; D is possibly TRBD1 (5 bases). Germline CDR1 and CDR2: MDHEN and SYDVKM. CDR3 length: 13 amino acids. The ends were cut back, 5 bases at V and 4 bases at J, with 11 bases in the middle. The CDR3 coding sequence is TGTGCCAGCAGTCGCACAGGAGTCTATGGCTACACCTTC. It codes for CASSRTGVYGYTF.

This rearrangement joins TRBV7-2 to TRBJ2-5, with 15 bases that match TRBD2. V dropped 5 bases and J dropped 7; count of bases not matched to a gene: 5. The CDR3 is 15 amino acids. Per germline, CDR1 SGHTA and CDR2 FQGNSA. Written as DNA, the CDR3 is TGTGCCAGCAGCCTTAGGACTAGCGGGGGGGGGACCCAGTACTTC. It translates to CASSLRTSGGGTQYF.

The chain has TRBV30 and TRBJ1-2; TRBD1 matches at 7 bases. Germline CDR1 reads GTSNPN; CDR2 reads SVGIG (reference sequence). The CDR3 spans 17 residues. J gave up 8 bases and V 3 bases, and 21 bases lay outside the gene matches. This chain's CDR3 is CAWRGQMGGTTLWGYTF. The CDR3 bases are TGTGCCTGGAGGGGACAGATGGGTGGCACTACCCTCTGGGGCTACACCTTC.

CDR3 sequence reads: CASSSSGTQETQYF. CDR3 bases: TGCGCCAGCAGCTCTTCCGGGACCCAAGAGACCCAGTACTTC. V and J are TRBV5-1 and TRBJ2-5; D possibly uses TRBD1 or TRBD2 (5 bases each). Germline V gene data show CDR1 as SGHRS and CDR2 as YFSETQ. Trimming removed 3 bases at V and 1 base at J, with 10 bases between. The CDR3 has 14 residues. Variable domain in full (rest from reference TRBV5-1 and TRBJ2-5): KAGVTQTPRYLIKTRGQQVTLSCSPISGHRSVSWYQQTPGQGLQFLFEYFSETQRNKGNFPGRFSGRQFSNSRSEMNVSTLELGDSALYLCASSSSGTQETQYFGPGTRLLVL.

The rearrangement links TRBV28 to TRBJ2-1, with 12 bases fitting TRBD2. This CDR3 is 16 amino acids long. The germline V gene has CDR1 MDHEN and CDR2 SYDVKM. J lost 9 bases, V lost 4 bases, and 10 bases had no gene match. CDR3 protein: CASSSSGTSGYGEQFF. DNA for the CDR3: TGTGCCAGCAGTTCATCCGGGACTAGCGGGTACGGTGAGCAGTTCTTC.

This chain links TRBV19 with TRBJ2-1; D is possibly TRBD1 (6 bases). This CDR3 comprises 13 residues. Trimming left V 5 bases short and J 9 bases short, with 14 bases between. Germline CDR1 LNHDA, CDR2 SQIVND (reference sequence). CDR3 sequence (DNA): TGTGCCAGTAGTCCGGGACACCCTGTTGAGCAGTTCTTC. Translated, it gives CASSPGHPVEQFF.

As DNA, the CDR3 is TGTGCCAGCAGCTTGTCCTCGGGAGGTCCCAATGAGCAGTTCTTC. Its protein is CASSLSSGGPNEQFF. The V call is TRBV7-9, the J call TRBJ2-1; 7 bases are shared with TRBD2. Germline V gene sequence: CDR1 SEHNR, CDR2 FQNEAQ (reference sequence). J gave up 6 bases and V 3 bases, and 8 bases lay outside the gene matches. This CDR3 is 15 amino acids long.